Below, one T cell receptor beta chain is given with its context. Its antigen is not yet known. Per-base qualities were not stored, and no clone one base away is much larger. The method behind the library was the immunoSEQ multiplex PCR assay. For the multiplex PCR, a mixture combining 60 forward primers for TCR Vbeta segments and 13 reverse primers for TCR Jbeta segments was used. The CDR3 region of rearranged TCR beta genes was amplified from genomic DNA by a multiplex PCR assay. The Illumina HiSeq System was used to sequence the amplified TCR beta libraries as 87-base-pair reads. In the authors' own workflow: A later analysis counted some 80 million unique TCR beta chains across the approximately 700 repertoires, and 9.5 million to 11 million of these chains were shared by at least two donors. Raw reads were error-corrected and collapsed into unique sequences by a nearest-neighbor algorithm in which closely related sequences were merged to remove PCR and sequencing errors. CDR3 sequences were aligned to IMGT reference sequences to assign V, D and J gene segments. For a sequence to be retained, at least a six-nucleotide match to both a V gene segment and a J gene segment was required. A rearrangement was called productive if the CDR3 had no stop codons and remained in frame with V and J, and every other rearrangement was called non-productive. CDR3 was defined by IMGT convention, running from the second conserved V-encoded cysteine to the conserved J-encoded phenylalanine. Sequences without an unambiguous match to a single V gene segment were excluded from the earlier analysis of approximately 560 of the donors. In an earlier analysis of 587 of the donors, a V segment was called functional when productive rearrangements were above 56.7%, and segregating when the standard deviation between donors exceeded 5%. A statistical classification framework was developed to diagnose cytomegalovirus status using the catalog of TCR beta chain sequences. A later analysis assigned V and J genes by comparing TCR nucleotide sequences with IMGT/GENE-DB human TR gene sequences. A later analysis assigned CDR3 sequences and most-parsimonious VDJ recombination scenarios with the TCRdist pipeline. In a later analysis, every TCR beta chain was defined by the combination of its CDR3 amino acid sequence and its V-gene family, and reads without a unique V-gene family were dropped. In a later analysis, approximately 590 highly shared, low-generation-probability nucleotide sequences were removed to address suspected cross-contamination and a sequencing artifact. In a later analysis, a clonal expansion index was calculated for each public chain from normalized within-repertoire ranks of inferred template counts. Generation probabilities in a later analysis came from a VDJ recombination model fitted to out-of-frame rearrangements, and those results were checked against IGoR. Hypergeometric tests were used in a later analysis to score TCR-TCR, TCR-HLA and TCR-CMV co-occurrence, with a repertoire-size bias correction applied to the TCR pairs. In a later analysis, false discovery rates were estimated by permuting HLA or CMV assignments 20 times. In a later analysis, co-occurring TCRs were grouped using DBSCAN, with TCRdist sequence similarity added in when clustering inside HLA-allele-positive subsets. Repertoires with fewer than 30,000 or more than 120,000 public chains were left out of co-occurrence clustering, as were about 5 repertoires with anomalous nucleotide sharing. The table was pulled from immuneACCESS by TCRdb, which kept in-frame rearrangements only. Such tables lose some clones; where checked, under half of the loss comes from unresolved V genes, and the rest has no known cause. V, J and clone size derive from that table, while D and trimming were established from the DNA sequence. A total of about 67,000 clones appear in this sample, 68% of them only once. The ten top clones hold roughly 2.1% of the sample.

The cohort was made up of approximately 670 healthy bone marrow donors. Cohort members were all nominally healthy when sampled, although unrecorded immune exposures were likely present. The donor was CMV seronegative and belonged to the group of 350 to 400 seronegative cohort members. Every donor gave a peripheral blood sample, and the peripheral blood mononuclear cells from that sample were used for TCR beta sequencing. The Qiagen DNeasy Blood Extraction Kit was used to extract genomic DNA from the blood cell samples. These data are taken from a study of cytomegalovirus exposure and HLA in healthy donors (dated by TCRdb to the late 2010s). In terms of the full investigation: In an earlier analysis of 587 of the donors, 276 Gb of sequence data and approximately 100 million unique TCR beta sequences from 180 million or so T cells were reported. In a later analysis, previously published TCR beta repertoires from about 640 donors were re-analyzed and high-resolution HLA genotyping was added so that TCR occurrence patterns could be studied. The later analysis used no new phenotypic data to find candidate immune exposures, relying instead on TCR beta sequences and their occurrence across donors. The study aimed to test whether signatures of past pathogen exposure could be identified by cataloging public T cell receptors. Typing coverage differed by locus: A, B, C, DRB1 and DQB1 were typed in roughly 620-630 donors, DQA1 in roughly 510, DPA1 in 600 to 610, and DPB1 in about 450. All discovery cohort repertoires had been generated using a single sequencing platform. A later genetic analysis used genome-wide SNP genotypes for about three fifths of the 666 donors, treating that subset as a discovery cohort. Besides the first cohort of more than 650 subjects, a separate validation cohort made up of 120 different subjects was used. Among 300 to 500 genotyped donors of the cohort, an average of about 240,000 unique TCR beta nucleotide sequences was sequenced per donor, of which roughly 18% were non-productive. About 280 gigabases of sequencing data and approximately 93 million unique TCR sequences were included in an early release covering 550 to 800 HLA-typed donors. Donor age, sex, ethnicity and CMV serostatus were collected together with the repertoire data. HLA typing included class I and class II loci at four-digit resolution. Among the approximately 420 genotyped donors, more than 70% belonged to the genetic ancestry cluster associated with self-reported Caucasian donors. An earlier analysis of 500 to 650 of the donors applied high-throughput TCR beta sequencing to assess whether each TCR beta V gene segment acted as functional or pseudogenic. Using immunosequencing, the study profiled T cell repertoires from approximately 700 subjects and related those repertoires to cytomegalovirus serostatus. To predict cytomegalovirus infection status, the study combined high-throughput TCR immunosequencing, statistical association of individual TCRs with disease status, and machine learning. Several DR-DQ haplotypes were treated as single units for association and clustering because of strong linkage in the cohort.

Results the study describes overall, beyond this receptor: The earlier analysis of 587 of the donors excluded fewer than 20 rarely observed V segments, including chromosome 9 orphons, because counts were too low. A group of highly shared sequence variants was considered likely to be a technical artifact of the sequencing pipeline. Some IMGT-functional V segments, including TRBV6-2 and TRBV6-3, could not be distinguished by the 87-base-pair reads and were therefore excluded. Linkage disequilibrium might explain the correlated functional status among segregating V segments, but an unknown experimental factor could not be excluded. HLA typing was unavailable for some donors at each locus, so association tests used only the typed subset. An association between a missense DCLRE1C variant and V-gene and J-gene trimming of TCR beta chains was found in a later genetic analysis and replicated in an independent cohort. Compared with the approximately 720-donor mean, donors in an Asian-associated ancestry cluster had fewer N-insertions in productive TCRs, according to a later genetic analysis. Most CMV-associated TCR beta chains appeared to be HLA-restricted in a later analysis, and the HLA associations seemed to be driven largely by CMV exposure. A further reported finding was that TCR beta sequences accurately predicted the HLA-A and HLA-B alleles for most subjects in the first cohort. Assigning TCR associations to individual alleles was difficult when HLA alleles, especially DR and DQ, strongly co-occurred. Across donors, most TCR sequences were observed very rarely, whereas some public TCRs were present in many individuals. In this cohort, only TCR beta chains were sequenced, and detectable features were limited by the absence of alpha or paired-chain data. The only immune exposure information available for the cohort was CMV serostatus. Presence/absence analyses assumed roughly uniform sequencing depth across donors, an assumption that may not hold. A total of 150 to 200 TCR beta chains were listed by the study as associated with cytomegalovirus. The authors suggested that the approach could potentially be extended to other disease states and immunological phenotypes. The classifier was reported to diagnose cytomegalovirus status with high specificity and sensitivity in both the original and validation cohorts. In a later analysis, HLA-associated TCR beta chains were found to be more clonally expanded and to have lower generation probabilities than equally common non-associated chains. In a later analysis, TCR association rates were found to vary across HLA loci, with the most associated TCRs seen for DRB1 alleles and the fewest for HLA-C alleles. According to a later analysis, parvovirus B19, influenza, CMV and Epstein-Barr virus appeared linked to several top co-occurrence clusters. A few of the identified cytomegalovirus-associated TCR beta chains were confirmed in vitro to be specific for cytomegalovirus antigens. Broadly in line with IMGT annotations, most TCR beta V segments showed up in productive rearrangements about 90% or about 30% of the time in an earlier analysis of approximately 600 of the donors. At a false discovery rate of 0.05, a later analysis linked 16,000 or so TCR beta sequences to specific HLA alleles.

The V and J ends are trimmed by 2 bases and 8 bases, leaving 10 bases between them. The CDR1 and CDR2 encoded by the germline V gene (reference sequence) are SEHNR and FQNEAQ. Including the terminal cysteine and phenylalanine, the CDR3 comprises 13 residues. The sequence is cut down to CDR3 DNA, 39 bases in frame from base 1. The TCR sequence derives from a woman in her thirties in good health and CMV-seronegative. The rearranged segments are TRBV7-9 and TRBJ1-3, with no confident D gene call. The specimen was PBMCs. The DNA sequence is TGTGCCAGCAGCTTACCCCTGGGAGACACCATATATTTT. This is translated as CASSLPLGDTIYF.